The 5 T cell receptor beta chains below were found in one sample sequenced in a study of T cells in localized non-small cell lung cancer. Clones were read by immunoSEQ multiplex PCR, and TCRdb kept only the in-frame ones, dropping some. The data hold fewer than 40,000 clones, with approximately 90% observed a single time. The source material was peripheral blood, sampled before any cancer treatment. Every receptor here comes from a male donor at least 60 years old with stage III lung adenocarcinoma.

The V call is TRBV4-2, the J call TRBJ2-1, with D uncertain. Germline CDR1 reads LGHNA; CDR2 reads YNFKEQ. The CDR3 extends over 14 amino acids. The V end lost 3 bases, the J end lost 10 bases, and 16 bases lay between the germline ends. The CDR3 loop is CASSQEPLEREQFF. The CDR3 DNA sequence: TGTGCCAGCAGCCAGGAGCCCCTAGAGCGCGAGCAGTTCTTC.

This chain uses TRBV7-8 with TRBJ1-1; no firm D call. In germline, CDR1 is SGHVS, CDR2 FQNEAQ. CDR3 length equals 15 residues. Between the trimmed V and J ends, which lost 1 base and 0 bases, there was a span of 9 bases. CDR3 protein: CASSLEFMVNTEAFF. The CDR3 DNA reads as TGTGCCAGCAGCTTAGAATTTATGGTGAACACTGAAGCTTTCTTT.

The rearrangement links TRBV18 to TRBJ1-4; 7 positions agree with TRBD1. Germline V gives CDR1 KGHSH, CDR2 LQKENI. There are 13 residues in the CDR3. Trimming at V came to 3 bases and at J to 7 bases, leaving 2 bases not matched to a gene. The DNA of the CDR3 is TGTGCCAGCTCACCTACAGGGGCTGAAAAACTGTTTTTT. Its protein product is CASSPTGAEKLFF.

V is TRBV5-1 and J is TRBJ1-5; maybe TRBD1 (6 bases). The germline V gene has CDR1 SGHRS and CDR2 YFSETQ. The CDR3 sequence is 15 residues long. V lost 4 bases, J lost 0 bases, and 11 bases lay in between. The CDR3 nucleotides are TGCGCCAGCAGCATCTCAGGGGTTAGCAATCAGCCCCAGCATTTT. Encoded protein: CASSISGVSNQPQHF.

The chain links TRBV6-6 to TRBJ2-7; D not certain. Per germline, CDR1 MNHNY and CDR2 SVGAGI (reference sequence). Trimming shortened V by 10 bases and J by 0 bases, and 7 bases separated the two germline ends. The CDR3 spans 11 residues. The CDR3, as DNA: TGTGCCACCGGCCCCTCCTACGAGCAGTACTTC. It encodes CATGPSYEQYF.